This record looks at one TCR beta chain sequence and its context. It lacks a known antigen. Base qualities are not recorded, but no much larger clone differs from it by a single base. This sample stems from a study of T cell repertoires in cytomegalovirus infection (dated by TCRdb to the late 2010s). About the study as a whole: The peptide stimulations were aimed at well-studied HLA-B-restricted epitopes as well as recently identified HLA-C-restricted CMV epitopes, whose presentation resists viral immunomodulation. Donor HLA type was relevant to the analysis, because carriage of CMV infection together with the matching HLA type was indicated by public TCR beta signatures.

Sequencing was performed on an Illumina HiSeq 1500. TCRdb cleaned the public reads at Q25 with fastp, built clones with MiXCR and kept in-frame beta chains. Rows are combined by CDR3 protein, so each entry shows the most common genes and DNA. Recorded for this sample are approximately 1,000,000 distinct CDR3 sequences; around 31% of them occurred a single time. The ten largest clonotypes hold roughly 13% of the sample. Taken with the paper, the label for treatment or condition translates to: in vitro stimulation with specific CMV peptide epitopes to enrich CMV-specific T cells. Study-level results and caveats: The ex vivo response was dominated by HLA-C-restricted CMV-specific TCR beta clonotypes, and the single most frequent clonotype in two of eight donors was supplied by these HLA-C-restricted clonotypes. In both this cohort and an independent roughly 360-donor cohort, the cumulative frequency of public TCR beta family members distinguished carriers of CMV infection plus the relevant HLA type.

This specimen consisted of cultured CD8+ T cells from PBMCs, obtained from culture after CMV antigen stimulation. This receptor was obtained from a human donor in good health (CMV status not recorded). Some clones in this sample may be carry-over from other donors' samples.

This receptor carries the CDR3 CASSLGVTSGEQFF. The sequence in DNA is TGTGCCAGCAGTTTGGGAGTCACCTCGGGTGAGCAGTTCTTC. The chain is made from TRBV27 and TRBJ2-1, with TRBD2 perhaps the D gene, on 5 matching bases. CDR3 length: 14 amino acids, cysteine to phenylalanine. CDR3 DNA is the only sequence kept; it has 42 bases, read in frame from the first base. The germline V gene (reference sequence) yields MNHEY for CDR1 and SMNVEV for CDR2. Trimming takes 3 bases from V and 9 bases from J, and the germline ends sit 15 bases apart.